The TCR beta chain described here comes from a study of metastatic and nonmetastatic thyroid tumors. For the study at large: Repertoires of blood and of tissue (tumor or nodule) from malignant and benign thyroid patients were compared.

TCRdb re-called the PCR reads through MiXCR. The table includes around 34,000 clones, 25% to 30% detected once. CDR1 MNHNS and CDR2 SASEGT come from the germline V gene. This CDR3 region has 15 residues. After removal of 3 bases from V and 6 bases from J, the junction contained 8 bases not matched to a gene. Every patient was untreated before thyroid surgery. This clone has more than one count but fewer than ten. This chain joins TRBV6-1 and TRBJ1-2, with TRBD1 identical over 9 bases. The material sequenced was blood. This clonotype was obtained from a female donor with papillary thyroid cancer or a benign thyroid nodule (not recorded which). Some clones in this sample may be carry-over from other donors' samples. CDR3 residues: CASSDQSGTGNGYTF. In nucleotides, the CDR3 is TGTGCCAGCAGTGACCAGTCCGGGACAGGGAATGGCTACACCTTC.